The 7 T cell receptor beta chains listed next were all sequenced from one sample in a study of T cells expressing NK-cell markers. TCRdb reprocessed the 5' RACE reads and stores each CDR3 protein as one record, lacking DNA. The sample shows 450,000 to 600,000 distinct CDR3 sequences, and approximately 3.6% sits with its ten largest clones. Sequencing used blood T cells: a sorted CD56 or NKG2C T cell subset, CD4+ or CD8+ T cells, or bulk PBMC T cells (not recorded which). Every receptor here comes from a man between 18 and 35 years old in good health.

J is TRBJ1-6 and V is TRBV4-1; the TCRdb D gene call, TRBD1, has no DNA to confirm it. This CDR3 is built from 15 residues. Germline V lookup: CDR1 MGHRA, CDR2 YSYEKL. The CDR3 loop is CASSTEDRGDSPLHF.

This chain links TRBV5-1 with TRBJ1-1; lacking DNA, the TRBD1 call made by TCRdb goes unchecked. The CDR3 has 13 residues. Germline loops: CDR1 SGHRS, CDR2 YFSETQ. The CDR3 spells CASSSPPDRVAFF. The full variable domain, with the rest looked up from reference TRBV5-1 and TRBJ1-1, is KAGVTQTPRYLIKTRGQQVTLSCSPISGHRSVSWYQQTPGQGLQFLFEYFSETQRNKGNFPGRFSGRQFSNSRSEMNVSTLELGDSALYLCASSSPPDRVAFFGQGTRLTVV.

The chain joins TRBV20-1 to TRBJ2-2; TCRdb designates TRBD2, a call that cannot be tested without DNA. The germline V gene encodes CDR1 DFQATT and CDR2 SNEGSKA (reference sequence). The length of the CDR3 is 18 residues. The CDR3 loop reads CSARPGGASGRNTGELFF.

The chain recombines TRBV11-1 with TRBJ2-3; TCRdb calls TRBD2, which cannot be checked without DNA. Germline assignment: CDR1 SGHAT and CDR2 FQDESV (reference sequence). The CDR3 contains 12 residues. The CDR3 region is CASSHEREGQYF.

The rearrangement joins TRBV5-5 to TRBJ2-7; the TCRdb D gene call, TRBD1, has no DNA to confirm it. This CDR3 is built from 15 residues. Germline CDR1 SGHKS, CDR2 YYEKEE (reference sequence). This CDR3 is CASSRPGGGAYEQYF.

The chain combines TRBV12-3 or TRBV12-4 with TRBJ2-5; with no DNA, the TCRdb D assignment of TRBD1 cannot be verified. The CDR3 covers 14 residues. CDR3 loop: CASSGTGIQETQYF.

V is TRBV5-5 and J is TRBJ2-3. The CDR3 extends over 15 amino acids. Germline V gene sequence: CDR1 SGHKS, CDR2 YYEKEE (reference sequence). This CDR3 is CASSFSVGFTDTQYF.